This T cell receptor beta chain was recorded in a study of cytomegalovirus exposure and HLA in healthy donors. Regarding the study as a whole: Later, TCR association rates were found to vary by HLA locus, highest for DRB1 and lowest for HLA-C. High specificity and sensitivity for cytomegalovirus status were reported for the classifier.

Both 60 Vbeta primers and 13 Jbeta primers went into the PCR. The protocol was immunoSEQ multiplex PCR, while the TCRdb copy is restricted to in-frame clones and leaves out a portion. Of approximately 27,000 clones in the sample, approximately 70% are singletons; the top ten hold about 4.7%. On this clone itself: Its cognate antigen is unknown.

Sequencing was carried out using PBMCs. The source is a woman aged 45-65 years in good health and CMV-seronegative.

The CDR3 sequence is CASSLEGVETQYF. DNA for the CDR3: TGTGCCAGCAGTCTAGAGGGGGTCGAGACCCAGTACTTC. The V gene is TRBV27, the J gene TRBJ2-5, with D possibly matching TRBD1 (6 bases). Germline lookup yields CDR1 MNHEY and CDR2 SMNVEV (reference sequence). The CDR3 is made up of 13 amino acids. V was cut by 5 bases and J by 5 bases, with 12 bases left in between.